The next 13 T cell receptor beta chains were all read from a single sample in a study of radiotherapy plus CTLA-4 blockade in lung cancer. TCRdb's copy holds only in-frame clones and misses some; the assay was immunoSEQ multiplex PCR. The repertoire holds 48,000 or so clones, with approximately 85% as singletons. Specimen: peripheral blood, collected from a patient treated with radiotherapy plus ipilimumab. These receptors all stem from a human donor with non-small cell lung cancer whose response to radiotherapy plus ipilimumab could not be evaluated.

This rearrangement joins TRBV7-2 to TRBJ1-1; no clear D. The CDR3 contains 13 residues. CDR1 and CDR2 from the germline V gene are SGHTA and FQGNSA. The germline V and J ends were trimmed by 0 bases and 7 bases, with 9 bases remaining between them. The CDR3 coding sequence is TGTGCCAGCAGCTTAGCGCCAGGCAATGAAGCTTTCTTT. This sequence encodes CASSLAPGNEAFF.

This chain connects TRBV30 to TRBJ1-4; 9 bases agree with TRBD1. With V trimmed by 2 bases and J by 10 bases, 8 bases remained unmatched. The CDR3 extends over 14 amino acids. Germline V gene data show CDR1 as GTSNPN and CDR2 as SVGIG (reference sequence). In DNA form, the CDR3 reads TGTGCCTGGAGTACCGGGACAGGGAGGGGAAAACTGTTTTTT. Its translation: CAWSTGTGRGKLFF.

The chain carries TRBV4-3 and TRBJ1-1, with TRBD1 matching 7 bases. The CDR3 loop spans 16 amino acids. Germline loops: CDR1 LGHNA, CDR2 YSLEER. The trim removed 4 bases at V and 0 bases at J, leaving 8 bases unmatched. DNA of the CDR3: TGCGCCAGCAGCCCTTCCCGGGACAGTTTGAACACTGAAGCTTTCTTT. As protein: CASSPSRDSLNTEAFF.

CDR3 DNA sequence: TGTGCCAGCAGTTCCCGGACAGGGGGTAATTCACCCCTCCACTTT. The encoded protein is CASSSRTGGNSPLHF. The chain employs TRBV27 and TRBJ1-6; 10 bases align to TRBD1. J gave up 6 bases and V 4 bases, and 3 bases lay outside the gene matches. CDR1 is MNHEY and CDR2 is SMNVEV in the germline V gene (reference sequence). CDR3 length: 15 residues.

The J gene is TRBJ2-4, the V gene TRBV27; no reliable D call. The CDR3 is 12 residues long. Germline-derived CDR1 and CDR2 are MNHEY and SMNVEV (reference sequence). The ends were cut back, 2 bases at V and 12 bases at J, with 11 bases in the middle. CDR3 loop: CASSLRVSTQYF. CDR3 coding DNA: TGTGCCAGCAGTTTACGGGTCTCTACTCAGTACTTC.

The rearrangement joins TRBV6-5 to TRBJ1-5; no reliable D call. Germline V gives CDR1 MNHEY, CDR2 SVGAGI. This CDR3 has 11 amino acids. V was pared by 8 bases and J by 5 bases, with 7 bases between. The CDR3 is CASARDQPQHF. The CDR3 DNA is TGTGCCAGCGCCCGAGATCAGCCCCAGCATTTT.

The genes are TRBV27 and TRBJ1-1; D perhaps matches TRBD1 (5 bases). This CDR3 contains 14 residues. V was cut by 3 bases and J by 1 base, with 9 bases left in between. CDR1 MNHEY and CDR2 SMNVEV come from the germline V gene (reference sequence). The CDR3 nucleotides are TGTGCCAGCAGTTTGCAGGGTACGAACACTGAAGCTTTCTTT. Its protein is CASSLQGTNTEAFF.

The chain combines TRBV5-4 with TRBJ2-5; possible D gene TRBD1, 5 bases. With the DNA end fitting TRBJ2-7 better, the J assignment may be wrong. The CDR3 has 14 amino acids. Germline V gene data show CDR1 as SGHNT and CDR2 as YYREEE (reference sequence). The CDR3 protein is CASSLGTYSYEQYF. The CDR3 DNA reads TGTGCCAGCAGCTTGGGGACATATTCCTACGAGCAGTACTTC.

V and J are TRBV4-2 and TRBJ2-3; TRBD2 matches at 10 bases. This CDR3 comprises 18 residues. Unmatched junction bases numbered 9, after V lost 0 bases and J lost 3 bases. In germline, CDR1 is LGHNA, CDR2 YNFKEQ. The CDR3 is CASSQDPPGSGRTDTQYF. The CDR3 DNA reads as TGTGCCAGCAGCCAAGATCCCCCGGGTAGCGGGAGGACAGATACGCAGTATTTT.

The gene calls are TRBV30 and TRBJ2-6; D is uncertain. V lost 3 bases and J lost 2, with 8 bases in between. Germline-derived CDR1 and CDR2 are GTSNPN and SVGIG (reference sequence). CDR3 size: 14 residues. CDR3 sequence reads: CAWRPVAGANVLTF. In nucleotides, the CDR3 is TGTGCCTGGAGGCCGGTGGCTGGGGCCAACGTCCTGACTTTC.

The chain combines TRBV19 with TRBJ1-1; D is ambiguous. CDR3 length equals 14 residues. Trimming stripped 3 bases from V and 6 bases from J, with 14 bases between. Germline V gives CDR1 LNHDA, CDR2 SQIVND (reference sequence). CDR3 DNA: TGTGCCAGTAGTATTCTGTCAGGCTCGTCTGAAGCTTTCTTT. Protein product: CASSILSGSSEAFF.

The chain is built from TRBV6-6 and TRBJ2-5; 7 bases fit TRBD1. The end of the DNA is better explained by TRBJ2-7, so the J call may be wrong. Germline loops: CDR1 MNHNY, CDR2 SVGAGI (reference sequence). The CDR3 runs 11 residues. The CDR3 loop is CASSWTGEQYF. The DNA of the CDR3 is TGTGCCAGCAGTTGGACAGGCGAGCAGTACTTC.

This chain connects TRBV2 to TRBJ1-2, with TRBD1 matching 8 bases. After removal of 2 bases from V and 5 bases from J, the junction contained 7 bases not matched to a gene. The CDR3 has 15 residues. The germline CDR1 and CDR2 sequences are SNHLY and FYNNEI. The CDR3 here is CASSELRTGRYGYTF. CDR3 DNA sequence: TGTGCCAGCAGTGAACTAAGGACAGGGAGATATGGCTACACCTTC.